This record looks at one TCR beta chain sequence and its context. Its antigen remains undetermined. The input lacks base qualities; no much larger clone sits a single base away. The immunoSEQ hsTCRB v3.0 assay was used at survey level resolution to sequence the TRB variable region. TRB sequencing targeted a depth of 40,000-50,000 T-cell genomes per sample. TRB libraries were pooled and sequenced on an Illumina MiSeq using a v3 150-cycle kit. The paper's data handling went like this. Analysis of repertoires was carried out in R inside a reproducible Nextflow workflow spanning QC, data transformation and analysis. LymphoSeq2, an R package for AIRR-Seq data exploration, was used to implement custom analyses. Several samples that produced fewer than 5000 total TRB sequences were removed, so 190 or so HIV repertoires were analyzed. Of the roughly 190 retained HIV repertoires, under 65 were collected before and about 130 after ART initiation. Repertoires were downsampled to 5000 TRB nucleotide sequences, with summary statistics averaged over 100 downsampling iterations. Only TRB sequences with CDR3 regions of at least seven amino acids were retained for analysis. Diversity was assessed using a clonality score derived from Shannon entropy and using the Gini coefficient. In repertoire networks, the top 5000 CDR3 amino acid sequences were linked whenever an edit distance of one separated two sequences. For TRB CDR3 amino acid sequences, antigen specificity groups and MHC restriction were predicted with GLIPH2. CDR3 amino acid sequences were matched against VDJdb and McPAS-TCR to flag known CMV, EBV, HIV or tissue antigen associations. Pre-ART, post-ART and control groups were compared with Wilcoxon signed-rank tests and Holm-Bonferroni correction. TCRdb provides this immuneACCESS table in a form limited to in-frame rearrangements. Some clones are lacking; in checked studies, under half of them reflect an unresolved V gene, and why the rest are absent is not known. That table furnishes V, J and clone size, whereas the DNA furnished D and trimming. Within this sample are 12,000 to 15,000 clones, with 88% of them counted one time only. Roughly 10% of the sample belongs to the ten largest clones.

Inclusion was restricted to participants for whom at least one PBMC sample before ART initiation and at least two post-ART samples were available. All participants with HIV were treated in the United States of America. Before DNA extraction, cryopreserved samples containing roughly 0.85-11 million PBMC were thawed and washed. At the time of the earliest PBMC sample for each participant with HIV, ages ranged from about 23 to 60 years. PBMC samples from each participant spanned 1-4 timepoints before ART initiation and 2-8 timepoints after ART initiation, with a median of 7 samples. Serial HIV viral load, CD4+ T-cell count, ART history and demographic data were obtained for every participant. Genomic DNA was extracted from unsorted PBMC with a Qiagen kit on a QIAcube, processed in batches of 12 samples. The CDR3 measures 15 amino acids from cysteine to phenylalanine. Only the CDR3 DNA is retained, 45 bases long and in frame from the first base. V ends up 5 bases short and J 0 bases short, with an unmatched junction base count of 6. Reading the germline V gene (reference sequence) gives CDR1 MNHEY and CDR2 SMNVEV.

This entry comes from a study of long-term antiretroviral therapy in people with HIV (dated by TCRdb to between 2021 and 2024). Background on the whole study: The earliest samples were collected approximately a decade before the 2015 WHO recommendation for immediate ART, a period when ART was typically delayed until CD4 counts fell. The cohort contributed roughly 200 cryopreserved PBMC samples from fewer than 35 adults with confirmed HIV infection, collected serially over a mean of approximately 6 years (range 1-12). Whether ART initiation and durable HIV suppression were associated with changes in peripheral blood TRB repertoire composition and diversity was tested in a retrospective serial study. Among the 25 to 30 participants with HIV, more than ten were female. No cross-contamination during QIAcube processing was shown when test extractions of a monoclonal T-cell line were performed alongside 30 to 40 polyclonal samples. Results the study describes overall, beyond this receptor: HIV repertoires had narrower CDR3 length ranges than controls, and the network structure suggested an antigen-experienced repertoire that shifted only slightly toward naive after ART. Starting ART was linked to a significant rise in TRB diversity, yet even after long-term ART the diversity remained significantly lower than in transplant donor controls. No data were available on ART adherence, viral resistance or therapy changes, limiting inferences about post-ART repertoire changes. Because pre-ART samples had limited cell numbers, unsorted PBMC were profiled rather than sorted CD4+ and CD8+ T cells. Samples dated from the mid-2000s to the late 2010s, and the ART regimens used may be less effective than current ones. Since PBMC availability was limited, sequencing covered only the TCR beta chain, with no alpha chain pairing. The repertoire was dominated across all time points by expanded TRB clones identified before ART initiation, although this dominance was seen to fluctuate and to decrease in many PLHIV after ART.

Material: unsorted PBMCs, obtained 6.2 years after starting antiretroviral therapy. This receptor was obtained from a man aged 40-55 years with HIV. This receptor chain uses TRBV27 and TRBJ2-7, with 8 bases aligning to TRBD2. The bases are TGTGCCAGCAGTGTTAGCGGGGCGAGCTCCTACGAGCAGTACTTC. Its amino acids are CASSVSGASSYEQYF.